These 25 T cell receptor beta chains share one sample of origin, sequenced in a study of T cells in Graves' hyperthyroidism and ophthalmopathy. What was amplified from RNA transcripts were TCR beta CDR3 regions. First-round RT-PCR with HTBI primers amplified the TCR CDR3 region. TCRdb re-called the multiplex PCR reads through MiXCR, storing one row per CDR3 protein. Altogether hundreds of thousands of distinct CDR3 sequences are present, about 20% being singletons, with the ten largest covering over 30%. The source material was blood. The receptors were sampled from a man in his thirties or forties with Graves' ophthalmopathy.

This clonotype has a count of ten or more. This chain joins TRBV7-2 and TRBJ2-7, with no clear D. Per the germline V gene, CDR1 is SGHTA and CDR2 is FQGNSA. The CDR3 is 13 residues long. Trimming took 1 base from V and 5 from J, leaving 9 bases between them. Written as DNA, the CDR3 is TGTGCCAGCAGCTTAGGAGTAGCCAACGAGCAGTACTTC. Translation: CASSLGVANEQYF.

The V gene is TRBV12-3 or TRBV12-4, the J gene TRBJ2-1, with D perhaps TRBD2 (6 bases). V lost 1 base to trimming and J lost 10 bases, with 14 bases between them. This CDR3 has 14 residues. The CDR3 here is CASSLGTTVPEQFF. CDR3 sequence (DNA): TGTGCCAGCAGTTTAGGGACTACCGTACCCGAGCAGTTCTTC.

In this sample, this clonotype turned up many times. The chain's CDR3 is CASRRSGTGGQETQYF. In DNA, the CDR3 is TGTGCCAGCAGACGGTCCGGGACAGGGGGCCAAGAGACCCAGTACTTC. This chain uses TRBV2 with TRBJ2-5, with 11 bases fitting TRBD1. The CDR3 loop spans 16 amino acids. V was clipped by 6 bases and J by 1 base; unmatched bases: 7. From germline, CDR1 is SNHLY and CDR2 FYNNEI.

This clonotype was seen a few times. The rearrangement joins TRBV6-5 to TRBJ2-1; 10 nucleotides align to TRBD2. The CDR3 sequence is 16 residues long. The J segment lost 7 bases and the V segment lost 4 bases, leaving 10 bases of the junction unmatched. Germline lookup yields CDR1 MNHEY and CDR2 SVGAGI. CDR3 protein: CASSSATSGTVNEQFF. The DNA for the CDR3 is TGTGCCAGCAGTTCCGCAACTAGCGGGACAGTTAATGAGCAGTTCTTC.

This clonotype showed up just a few times. The CDR3, as DNA: TGTGCCAGCAGCAAACGTACTAGCGGGAGATTGACCGGGGAGCTGTTTTTT. Its protein is CASSKRTSGRLTGELFF. This chain links TRBV14 with TRBJ2-2; TRBD2 matches 11 bases. Germline CDR1 and CDR2: SGHDN and FVKESK. This CDR3 is 17 amino acids long. V lost 5 bases to trimming and J lost 5 bases; unmatched junction nucleotides: 10.

The chain joins TRBV19 to TRBJ1-4, with D tentatively TRBD1 (6 bases). Trimming pared 8 bases from V and 7 bases from J, leaving 14 bases between. The length of the CDR3 is 13 residues. The germline V gene encodes CDR1 LNHDA and CDR2 SQIVND (reference sequence). CDR3 loop: CASGTLVSEKLFF. In DNA form, the CDR3 reads TGTGCCAGTGGGACACTCGTGAGTGAAAAACTGTTTTTT.

Points on this clonotype: At one end the junction does not follow the germline gene, possibly because of a read error. The V and J genes are TRBV2 and TRBJ2-6; maybe TRBD1 (6 bases). The CDR3 is made up of 15 amino acids. Looked up from germline, CDR1 is SNHLY and CDR2 is FYNNEI. CDR3 amino acids: CASSLDSSGADVLTF. DNA for the CDR3: TGTGCCAGCAGCCTGGACAGTTCTGGGGCCGACGTCCTGACTTTC.

This chain connects TRBV5-8 to TRBJ2-5, with D possibly being TRBD2 (5 bases). CDR1 and CDR2 (germline): SGHTS, YDEGEE. Between the trimmed V and J ends, which lost 2 bases and 1 base, there was a span of 9 bases. CDR3 length equals 14 residues. The CDR3 bases are TGTGCCAGCAGCTTTCGGGGTCTCCAAGAGACCCAGTACTTC. Protein sequence: CASSFRGLQETQYF.

The rearrangement joins TRBV5-1 to TRBJ2-1; D unresolved. Germline lookup yields CDR1 SGHRS and CDR2 YFSETQ. This CDR3 spans 15 amino acids. V was trimmed by 8 bases and J by 7 bases, leaving 22 bases between them. In nucleotides, the CDR3 is TGCGCCAGTTCTCAAACGATTGGGGTAGGAAATGAGCAGTTCTTC. Translating it yields CASSQTIGVGNEQFF.

This clonotype came up many times. The CDR3 nucleotides are TGTGCCAGCAGCTTCTATGTAGGCTACGAGCAGTACTTC. This codes for CASSFYVGYEQYF. V usage is TRBV7-3 and J usage is TRBJ2-7; no clear D. This CDR3 spans 13 amino acids. V dropped 3 bases and J dropped 3 bases, with 9 bases sitting between them. Per germline, CDR1 SGHTA and CDR2 FQGTGA. Variable domain in full (rest from reference TRBV7-3 and TRBJ2-7): GAGVSQTPSNKVTEKGKYVELRCDPISGHTALYWYRQSLGQGPEFLIYFQGTGAADDSGLPNDRFFAVRPEGSVSTLKIQRTERGDSAVYLCASSFYVGYEQYFGPGTRLTVT.

The chain combines TRBV29-1 with TRBJ2-1, with 9 positions matching TRBD1. CDR1 and CDR2 from the germline V gene are SQVTM and ANQGSEA. The ends lost 7 bases at V and 7 bases at J; junction bases unmatched: 14. The CDR3 spans 15 residues. CDR3 sequence: CSARGGTGPRNEQFF. DNA for the CDR3: TGCAGCGCCAGAGGTGGGACAGGGCCTCGAAATGAGCAGTTCTTC.

This clonotype was detected a few times. The V call is TRBV3-1, the J call TRBJ2-1, with D perhaps TRBD1 (6 bases). V was cut by 3 bases and J by 1 base, with 10 bases left in between. The CDR3 has 15 residues. From germline, CDR1 is LGHDT and CDR2 YNNKEL (reference sequence). CDR3 sequence reads: CASSQAGTSYNEQFF. Here the CDR3 DNA reads TGTGCCAGCAGCCAGGCCGGGACATCCTACAATGAGCAGTTCTTC.

Only a few counts were recorded for this clonotype. This chain connects TRBV6-5 to TRBJ2-1, with a weak D call TRBD2 (5 bases). Germline lookup yields CDR1 MNHEY and CDR2 SVGAGI. The ends were cut back, 0 bases at V and 13 bases at J, with 19 bases in the middle. The CDR3 is 15 residues long. CDR3 loop: CASSYSGAPREHQFF. DNA of the CDR3: TGTGCCAGCAGTTACTCGGGAGCCCCCCGGGAACATCAGTTCTTC.

There are a few counts of this clonotype. The chain employs TRBV2 and TRBJ2-3, with TRBD1 as a possible D gene (5 bases). V was cut by 5 bases and J by 0 bases, with 12 bases left in between. Germline V gene lookup returns CDR1 SNHLY and CDR2 FYNNEI. This CDR3 is 15 amino acids long. The CDR3 sequence is CASSLQGQSTDTQYF. In nucleotides, the CDR3 is TGTGCCAGCAGTCTGCAGGGTCAGAGCACAGATACGCAGTATTTT.

J is TRBJ2-7 and V is TRBV29-1; 10 positions match TRBD1. The germline gives CDR1 SQVTM, CDR2 ANQGSEA. Trimming took 4 bases from V and 3 from J; bases not matched to a gene: 0. This CDR3 has 12 amino acids. CDR3 amino acids: CSVGDRGYEQYF. The CDR3 DNA follows: TGCAGCGTTGGGGACAGGGGCTACGAGCAGTACTTC.

V and J are TRBV5-6 and TRBJ2-2, with 10 bases matching TRBD2. The germline gives CDR1 SGHDT, CDR2 YYEEEE. Germline trimming cut 5 bases from V and 9 bases from J; bases unmatched to any gene: 22. This CDR3 region has 19 residues. The CDR3 region is CASSSRQGRRLAGVWELFF. In DNA, the CDR3 is TGTGCCAGCAGTTCGCGACAGGGGCGTAGGCTAGCGGGAGTGTGGGAGCTGTTTTTT.

Only a few counts were recorded for this clonotype. This rearrangement joins TRBV27 to TRBJ1-2, with D maybe TRBD1 (6 bases). Germline CDR1 and CDR2: MNHEY and SMNVEV (reference sequence). V was pared by 6 bases and J by 5 bases, with 19 bases between. The CDR3 is 15 residues long. The CDR3 region has the DNA TGTGCCAGCAGCGACCACGGGACAACCTCTTATGGCTACACCTTC. This codes for CASSDHGTTSYGYTF.

The rearrangement uses TRBV28 and TRBJ2-7, with 8 bases aligning to TRBD1. The CDR3 extends over 11 amino acids. The germline V gene has CDR1 MDHEN and CDR2 SYDVKM. The CDR3 sequence is CAIQGGYEQYF. The CDR3 DNA follows: TGTGCTATACAGGGGGGCTACGAGCAGTACTTC.

This clonotype was counted between two and nine times. The rearrangement links TRBV3-1 to TRBJ1-1; 10 nucleotides agree with TRBD1. CDR1 LGHDT and CDR2 YNNKEL come from the germline V gene (reference sequence). CDR3 length equals 15 residues. V trimming: 2 bases; J trimming: 4 bases; junction bases outside the gene matches: 4. The CDR3 sequence: CASSQPGQGPTEAFF. Written as DNA, the CDR3 is TGTGCCAGCAGCCAACCGGGACAGGGGCCCACTGAAGCTTTCTTT.

This clonotype was detected only a few times. V usage is TRBV18 and J usage is TRBJ2-7, with TRBD1 identical over 9 bases. Germline CDR1 reads KGHSH; CDR2 reads LQKENI. The CDR3 sequence is 15 residues long. V trimming: 6 bases; J trimming: 2 bases; junction bases outside the gene matches: 8. The CDR3: CASSPGTGRPYEQYF. DNA for the CDR3: TGTGCCAGCTCGCCAGGGACAGGGAGGCCCTACGAGCAGTACTTC.

V usage is TRBV6-1 and J usage is TRBJ1-6; D not certain. Trimming took off 8 bases at V and 0 bases at J, with 11 bases between the two ends. The CDR3 runs to 15 residues. Germline values: CDR1 MNHNS, CDR2 SASEGT. The CDR3 spells CASRRGGSYNSPLHF. Here the CDR3 DNA reads TGTGCCAGCCGGCGGGGTGGCTCCTATAATTCACCCCTCCACTTT.

This clonotype was seen only a few times. The V gene is TRBV5-1, the J gene TRBJ1-1; no firm D call. Trimming removed 0 bases at V and 1 base at J, with 7 bases between. CDR1 and CDR2 (germline): SGHRS, YFSETQ. The CDR3 covers 14 residues. In nucleotides, the CDR3 is TGCGCCAGCAGCTTGGACCCATCGAACACTGAAGCTTTCTTT. Translating gives CASSLDPSNTEAFF.

The chain links TRBV19 to TRBJ1-2; TRBD1 matches 9 bases. The CDR3 loop spans 14 amino acids. Trimming at V came to 6 bases and at J to 8 bases, leaving 10 bases not matched to a gene. CDR1 and CDR2 from the germline V gene are LNHDA and SQIVND (reference sequence). This chain's CDR3 is CASRNTGGAGGYTF. The CDR3 DNA reads TGTGCCAGTAGGAACACAGGGGGCGCGGGCGGCTACACCTTC.

The chain combines TRBV15 with TRBJ2-3, with 8 nucleotides matching TRBD1. J was trimmed by 1 base and V by 1 base; bases with no gene match: 7. Germline CDR1 is LNHNV and CDR2 is YYDKDF (reference sequence). The CDR3 has 17 residues. The CDR3 DNA sequence: TGTGCCACCAGCAGAGCCCCTCCGGGACAGGGCACAGATACGCAGTATTTT. The encoded protein is CATSRAPPGQGTDTQYF.

This clonotype was counted ten times or more. This rearrangement joins TRBV5-1 to TRBJ2-3, with 9 bases matching TRBD2. Trimming removed 9 bases from V and 3 bases from J; junction bases left unmatched: 8. CDR3 length: 14 amino acids. CDR1 SGHRS and CDR2 YFSETQ come from the germline V gene. The CDR3 nucleotides read TGCGCCACCAGGGCGGGAGGGCCAACAGATACGCAGTATTTT. Its translation: CATRAGGPTDTQYF. Looking up the rest from reference TRBV5-1 and TRBJ2-3 gives the full variable domain: KAGVTQTPRYLIKTRGQQVTLSCSPISGHRSVSWYQQTPGQGLQFLFEYFSETQRNKGNFPGRFSGRQFSNSRSEMNVSTLELGDSALYLCATRAGGPTDTQYFGPGTRLTVL.